The T cell receptor (beta chain) under discussion was sequenced for a study of beta chain features in type 1 diabetes. On the study more broadly: Healthy donors, compared against patients, showed similar age, gender and cell yields.

As for this clone: Its antigen is still unknown.

The CDR3 loop spans 21 amino acids. Germline loops: CDR1 GTSNPN, CDR2 SVGIG (reference sequence). Trimming took 3 bases from V and 4 from J; bases not matched to a gene: 23. All of the isolated RNA was reverse transcribed, so expressed TCRB transcripts were sequenced. Some clones are missing from TCRdb's copy, which holds only in-frame ones; the method was immunoSEQ multiplex PCR. The sample contains approximately 160,000 clones, about 8.1% of which appear only once. Whole-study findings and limits: High-TCR-expressing cells could be over-represented by cDNA sequencing. Here, the possible influence of HLA type (on TCRB rearrangement) remained unresolved.

The sequenced sample was central memory CD4+ T cells from blood. V usage is TRBV30 and J usage is TRBJ2-1; TRBD2 matches at 11 bases. This TCR derives from a man aged 18 to 30 in good health. DNA of the CDR3: TGTGCCTGGAGCTTGAAACCGGGACAGGGTAATAGCGGGGGGGGTTACAATGAGCAGTTCTTC. Its protein is CAWSLKPGQGNSGGGYNEQFF.